The 30 T cell receptor beta chains presented below share a single source sample, sequenced in a study of T cells in localized non-small cell lung cancer. The method was immunoSEQ multiplex PCR; TCRdb's version includes in-frame clones alone and lacks a portion of them. The sample contains 45,000 to 60,000 clones, 86% of which appear only once. This sample comprised PBMCs, obtained before any cancer treatment. The receptors come from a man aged 40-75 years with stage II lung adenocarcinoma.

The V call is TRBV5-4, the J call TRBJ1-1; no reliable D call. Germline V gene sequence: CDR1 SGHNT, CDR2 YYREEE (reference sequence). The CDR3 spans 15 residues. V lost 0 bases to trimming and J lost 0 bases, with 9 bases between them. This CDR3 is CASSLAVGMNTEAFF. CDR3 nucleotides: TGTGCCAGCAGCTTGGCCGTTGGCATGAACACTGAAGCTTTCTTT.

The genes are TRBV10-3 and TRBJ2-3, with 8 bases that match TRBD1. This CDR3 is built from 13 residues. V was pared by 7 bases and J by 2 bases, with 2 bases of the junction left unmatched. Germline CDR1 and CDR2: ENHRY and SYGVKD. The DNA of the CDR3 is TGTGCCATCACAGGGGGCTCCACAGATACGCAGTATTTT. This encodes CAITGGSTDTQYF.

The J gene is TRBJ1-2, the V gene TRBV6-5, with D tentatively TRBD1 (6 bases). This CDR3 spans 12 amino acids. CDR1 and CDR2 (germline): MNHEY, SVGAGI. The V end lost 2 bases, the J end lost 6 bases, and 7 bases lay between the germline ends. The CDR3 nucleotides read TGTGCCAGCAGTTACAGGGGGGATGGCTACACCTTC. It encodes CASSYRGDGYTF.

J is TRBJ2-1 and V is TRBV7-6; D could derive from TRBD1 or TRBD2 (5 bases each). This CDR3 is built from 15 residues. CDR1 is SGHVS and CDR2 is FNYEAQ in the germline V gene. The germline V and J ends were trimmed by 2 bases and 8 bases, with 16 bases remaining between them. CDR3 loop: CASSLRGPQWDEQFF. The CDR3, as DNA: TGTGCCAGCAGCTTAAGGGGACCCCAGTGGGATGAGCAGTTCTTC.

This clone was counted only a few times. This chain links TRBV6-5 with TRBJ2-2; 7 nucleotides line up with TRBD1. The CDR3 is made up of 15 amino acids. CDR1 is MNHEY and CDR2 is SVGAGI in the germline V gene. V was pared by 6 bases and J by 1 base, with 5 bases of the junction left unmatched. The CDR3 DNA follows: TGTGCCAGCAGCTCTGACAGGGTGAACACCGGGGAGCTGTTTTTT. Amino acids: CASSSDRVNTGELFF.

This rearrangement joins TRBV5-1 to TRBJ2-3, with TRBD2 matching over 8 bases. Per germline, CDR1 SGHRS and CDR2 YFSETQ. V lost 4 bases to trimming and J lost 2 bases; unmatched junction nucleotides: 12. The CDR3 is 17 residues long. In DNA form, the CDR3 reads TGCGCCAGCAGCCTGCCGGGTGCGGGGGGTCACACAGATACGCAGTATTTT. This codes for CASSLPGAGGHTDTQYF. Full variable domain (missing parts from reference TRBV5-1 and TRBJ2-3): KAGVTQTPRYLIKTRGQQVTLSCSPISGHRSVSWYQQTPGQGLQFLFEYFSETQRNKGNFPGRFSGRQFSNSRSEMNVSTLELGDSALYLCASSLPGAGGHTDTQYFGPGTRLTVL.

CDR3 DNA: TGCGCCCCCCAGGTACCAAACGATGGAAACACCATATATTTT. This codes for CAPQVPNDGNTIYF. The chain carries TRBV5-1 and TRBJ1-3; D gene uncertain. V was trimmed by 10 bases and J by 3 bases, leaving 17 bases between them. The germline V gene has CDR1 SGHRS and CDR2 YFSETQ. The CDR3 consists of 14 residues.

The rearrangement uses TRBV5-6 and TRBJ1-1, with D unresolved. There are 15 residues in the CDR3. Trimming removed 2 bases at V and 1 base at J, with 12 bases between. Germline CDR1 SGHDT, CDR2 YYEEEE. The CDR3: CASSLEDLKNTEAFF. The CDR3 bases are TGTGCCAGCAGCTTAGAGGACTTAAAGAACACTGAAGCTTTCTTT.

This chain connects TRBV2 to TRBJ2-5, with 13 bases that match TRBD2. The CDR3 has 15 amino acids. The trim removed 4 bases at V and 4 bases at J, leaving 3 bases unmatched. The germline V gene has CDR1 SNHLY and CDR2 FYNNEI. The CDR3 bases are TGTGCCAGCAGTGGGACTAGCGGGGGCCTAGAGACCCAGTACTTC. This gives the protein CASSGTSGGLETQYF.

The chain employs TRBV11-1 and TRBJ2-6; 10 bases fit TRBD1. V shed 5 bases and J 0 bases; nucleotides not matched to a gene: 4. This CDR3 region has 17 residues. Germline V gene sequence: CDR1 SGHAT, CDR2 FQDESV (reference sequence). The CDR3 here is CASSRDRGLSGANVLTF. Here the CDR3 DNA reads TGTGCCAGCAGCCGGGACAGGGGCCTCTCTGGGGCCAACGTCCTGACTTTC.

This clone was counted between two and nine times. The J gene is TRBJ1-1, the V gene TRBV28; unclear D gene. The germline CDR1 and CDR2 sequences are MDHEN and SYDVKM. The V end was cut by 10 bases, the J end by 1 base, with 10 bases between. This CDR3 is built from 12 residues. CDR3 in amino acids: CAIVSRNTEAFF. The CDR3 nucleotides are TGTGCCATCGTTTCGAGGAACACTGAAGCTTTCTTT.

This chain connects TRBV2 to TRBJ1-1, with TRBD1 as a possible D gene (5 bases). The germline CDR1 and CDR2 sequences are SNHLY and FYNNEI. The CDR3 totals 13 residues. The germline V and J ends were trimmed by 2 bases and 1 base, with 5 bases remaining between them. The CDR3 sequence is CASSETGNTEAFF. The DNA of the CDR3 is TGTGCCAGCAGTGAAACAGGGAACACTGAAGCTTTCTTT.

This chain links TRBV29-1 with TRBJ2-5; a weak D match, TRBD2 (6 bases). The length of the CDR3 is 16 residues. The germline V and J ends were trimmed by 3 bases and 4 bases, with 21 bases remaining between them. The germline gives CDR1 SQVTM, CDR2 ANQGSEA. The CDR3 sequence: CSVEKLGRGSGETQYF. CDR3 sequence (DNA): TGCAGCGTTGAGAAATTGGGACGGGGGTCGGGAGAGACCCAGTACTTC.

The V gene is TRBV5-1, the J gene TRBJ1-1; D gene uncertain. This CDR3 comprises 14 residues. Germline V CDR1 and CDR2: SGHRS, YFSETQ. Trimming stripped 0 bases from V and 3 bases from J, with 9 bases between. The CDR3 here is CASSLGGSDTEAFF. Here the CDR3 DNA reads TGCGCCAGCAGCTTGGGAGGGTCGGACACTGAAGCTTTCTTT.

The rearrangement links TRBV7-2 to TRBJ1-2; D call uncertain. Trimming took 2 bases from V and 6 from J, leaving 10 bases between them. The CDR3 loop spans 13 amino acids. Germline lookup yields CDR1 SGHTA and CDR2 FQGNSA. This chain's CDR3 is CASSLRSVDGYTF. Written as DNA, the CDR3 is TGTGCCAGCAGCTTACGGTCCGTAGATGGCTACACCTTC.

The rearrangement joins TRBV5-1 to TRBJ1-4; possibly TRBD1 for D (5 bases). Germline V gene lookup returns CDR1 SGHRS and CDR2 YFSETQ. CDR3 size: 15 residues. The germline V and J ends were trimmed by 4 bases and 8 bases, with 18 bases remaining between them. CDR3 residues: CASSVEGRREEKLFF. The CDR3 bases are TGCGCCAGCAGCGTGGAGGGGAGGAGGGAAGAAAAACTGTTTTTT.

The gene calls are TRBV27 and TRBJ2-3; 9 bases fit TRBD2. This CDR3 spans 17 amino acids. The germline gives CDR1 MNHEY, CDR2 SMNVEV (reference sequence). The trim removed 8 bases at V and 2 bases at J, leaving 14 bases unmatched. CDR3 amino acids: CASPIGRLAETTDTQYF. CDR3 nucleotide sequence: TGTGCCAGCCCGATCGGGCGACTAGCGGAAACCACAGATACGCAGTATTTT.

This chain uses TRBV2 with TRBJ1-5, with D possibly TRBD1 on 6 matching bases. Germline CDR1 and CDR2: SNHLY and FYNNEI. This CDR3 has 14 residues. The V end was cut by 4 bases, the J end by 8 bases, with 15 bases between. This chain's CDR3 is CASSAAEGVKPQHF. CDR3 nucleotides: TGTGCCAGCAGTGCAGCTGAGGGGGTGAAGCCCCAGCATTTT.

The count of this clone is one. The chain has TRBV19 and TRBJ2-4, with D perhaps TRBD1 (6 bases). This CDR3 has 19 residues. Looked up from germline, CDR1 is LNHDA and CDR2 is SQIVND (reference sequence). Trimming stripped 3 bases from V and 3 bases from J, with 24 bases between. CDR3 protein: CASSIMPGTISAGKNIQYF. The DNA of the CDR3 is TGTGCCAGTAGTATTATGCCGGGGACAATTTCGGCTGGCAAAAACATTCAGTACTTC.

The chain couples TRBV19 to TRBJ2-6; 8 nucleotides match TRBD1. Germline values: CDR1 LNHDA, CDR2 SQIVND (reference sequence). V lost 5 bases and J lost 2; bases outside the gene matches: 5. CDR3 length: 16 residues. The DNA for the CDR3 is TGTGCCAGTAGTCGGACAGGGAGGCCTGGGGCCAACGTCCTGACTTTC. It specifies CASSRTGRPGANVLTF.

V gene TRBV12-5 combines with J gene TRBJ2-5; 8 nucleotides align to TRBD1. Trimming cost V 6 bases and J 4 bases; bases outside gene matches: 4. There are 13 residues in the CDR3. The germline V gene encodes CDR1 LGHNT and CDR2 FRNRAP. DNA for the CDR3: TGTGCTAGTGGAACAGGGGGAGGAGAGACCCAGTACTTC. It encodes CASGTGGGETQYF.

CDR3: CAWSVRQEAFF. Here the CDR3 DNA reads TGTGCCTGGAGTGTACGGCAGGAAGCTTTCTTT. The chain couples TRBV30 to TRBJ1-1; unclear D gene. CDR3 length equals 11 residues. The V gene's germline CDR1 is GTSNPN and CDR2 SVGIG (reference sequence). The V end lost 0 bases, the J end lost 8 bases, and 7 bases lay between the germline ends.

The V call is TRBV28, the J call TRBJ1-5; TRBD1 aligns across 7 bases. CDR3 size: 16 residues. V was pared by 3 bases and J by 2 bases, with 7 bases of the junction left unmatched. In germline, CDR1 is MDHEN, CDR2 SYDVKM. The CDR3 reads CASSLVGGAGNQPQHF. CDR3 in DNA: TGTGCCAGCAGTTTGGTAGGGGGCGCGGGCAATCAGCCCCAGCATTTT. The variable domain in full, with the rest retrieved from reference TRBV28 and TRBJ1-5, is DVKVTQSSRYLVKRTGEKVFLECVQDMDHENMFWYRQDPGLGLRLIYFSYDVKMKEKGDIPEGYSVSREKKERFSLILESASTNQTSMYLCASSLVGGAGNQPQHFGDGTRLSIL.

Relative to its sample, this clone is medium-sized. V gene TRBV19 combines with J gene TRBJ2-2; D gene ambiguous. CDR3 length: 14 residues. Germline assignment: CDR1 LNHDA and CDR2 SQIVND (reference sequence). V was pared by 4 bases and J by 3 bases, with 9 bases between. CDR3 sequence reads: CASSTGPYTGELFF. The DNA for the CDR3 is TGTGCCAGTAGTACCGGGCCCTACACCGGGGAGCTGTTTTTT.

This clone was seen a few times. V usage is TRBV21-1 and J usage is TRBJ2-3. TRBV21-1 is classified as a pseudogene. The CDR3 runs 16 residues. The CDR3 bases are TGTGCCAGCAGCGAAGGTTACATTAACTCCACAGATACGCAGTATTTT. Amino acid sequence: CASSEGYINSTDTQYF.

J is TRBJ2-1 and V is TRBV18; 8 bases are a match to TRBD1. In germline, CDR1 is KGHSH, CDR2 LQKENI. This CDR3 contains 15 residues. The V gene end was trimmed by 8 bases and the J gene end by 2 bases; junction bases not matched to a gene: 8. The CDR3 spells CASPPGQVTYNEQFF. CDR3 nucleotides: TGTGCCAGCCCCCCGGGACAGGTAACCTACAATGAGCAGTTCTTC.

The V gene is TRBV7-6, the J gene TRBJ2-7, with 7 bases identical to TRBD1. Losses at the gene ends were 5 bases for V and 3 bases for J; bases not matched to a gene: 13. The CDR3 has 16 amino acids. The germline V gene has CDR1 SGHVS and CDR2 FNYEAQ. CDR3 amino acids: CASSPLLGGANYEQYF. CDR3 sequence (DNA): TGTGCCAGCAGCCCCCTTTTAGGGGGCGCGAACTACGAGCAGTACTTC.

The chain joins TRBV4-2 to TRBJ2-1; 7 nucleotides align to TRBD1. The V and J ends lost 4 bases and 5 bases, in that order; junction bases with no gene match: 8. The CDR3 has 15 amino acids. Germline CDR1 and CDR2: LGHNA and YNFKEQ. The CDR3 spells CASSLQATGDNEQFF. The CDR3 bases are TGTGCCAGCAGCCTTCAGGCCACAGGGGACAATGAGCAGTTCTTC.

The count of this clone is one. J is TRBJ2-7 and V is TRBV5-4; D is ambiguous. Germline V gene lookup returns CDR1 SGHNT and CDR2 YYREEE (reference sequence). The CDR3 consists of 13 residues. Trimming pared 0 bases from V and 5 bases from J, leaving 9 bases between. CDR3 sequence reads: CASSLGGLDEQYF. The CDR3 DNA reads TGTGCCAGCAGCTTGGGGGGTCTGGACGAGCAGTACTTC.

The V gene is TRBV4-2, the J gene TRBJ2-1, with D perhaps TRBD1 (5 bases). V lost 0 bases and J lost 6, with 6 bases in between. The CDR3 sequence is 13 residues long. Germline V gene sequence: CDR1 LGHNA, CDR2 YNFKEQ. This CDR3 reads CASSQERGNEQFF. In DNA form, the CDR3 reads TGTGCCAGCAGCCAAGAAAGGGGCAATGAGCAGTTCTTC.